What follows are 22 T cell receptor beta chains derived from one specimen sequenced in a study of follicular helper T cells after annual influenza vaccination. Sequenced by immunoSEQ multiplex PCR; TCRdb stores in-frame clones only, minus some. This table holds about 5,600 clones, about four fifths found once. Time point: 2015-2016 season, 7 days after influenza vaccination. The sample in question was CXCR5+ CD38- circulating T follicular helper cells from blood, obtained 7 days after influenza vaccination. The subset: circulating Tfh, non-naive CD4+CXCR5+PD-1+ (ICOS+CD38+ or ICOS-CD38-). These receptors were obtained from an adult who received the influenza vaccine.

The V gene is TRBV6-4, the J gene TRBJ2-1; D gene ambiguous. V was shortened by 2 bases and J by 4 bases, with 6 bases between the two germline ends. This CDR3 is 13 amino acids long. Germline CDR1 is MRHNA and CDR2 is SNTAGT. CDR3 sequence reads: CASSDLPYNEQFF. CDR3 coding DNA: TGTGCCAGCAGTGACCTCCCGTACAATGAGCAGTTCTTC.

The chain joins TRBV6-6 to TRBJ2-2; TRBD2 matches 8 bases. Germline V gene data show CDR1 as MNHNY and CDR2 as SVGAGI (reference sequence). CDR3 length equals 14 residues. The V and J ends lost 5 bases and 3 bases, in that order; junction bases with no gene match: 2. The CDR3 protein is CASSRAGDTGELFF. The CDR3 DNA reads TGTGCCAGCAGTCGAGCGGGGGACACCGGGGAGCTGTTTTTT.

CDR3 nucleotide sequence: TGTGCCAGCGTACGGGCCGGGACAGGGTTTCGGAACTATGGCTACACCTTC. This codes for CASVRAGTGFRNYGYTF. The chain links TRBV28 to TRBJ1-2, with TRBD1 identical over 9 bases. The CDR3 is 17 amino acids. V was clipped by 8 bases and J by 2 bases; unmatched bases: 15. Germline CDR1 is MDHEN and CDR2 is SYDVKM.

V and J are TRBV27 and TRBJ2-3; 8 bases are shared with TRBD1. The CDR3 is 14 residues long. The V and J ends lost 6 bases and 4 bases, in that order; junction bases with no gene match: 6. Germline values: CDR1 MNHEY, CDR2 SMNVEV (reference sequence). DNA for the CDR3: TGTGCCAGCAGACACGGACAGGGCCCAGATACGCAGTATTTT. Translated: CASRHGQGPDTQYF.

In nucleotides, the CDR3 is TGTGCCAGCAACCAGGAACAGGGGTATGGCTACACCTTC. Translating gives CASNQEQGYGYTF. V and J are TRBV6-1 and TRBJ1-2; 7 bases agree with TRBD1. Trimming removed 7 bases from V and 5 bases from J; junction bases left unmatched: 7. This CDR3 has 13 residues. Germline CDR1 is MNHNS and CDR2 is SASEGT.

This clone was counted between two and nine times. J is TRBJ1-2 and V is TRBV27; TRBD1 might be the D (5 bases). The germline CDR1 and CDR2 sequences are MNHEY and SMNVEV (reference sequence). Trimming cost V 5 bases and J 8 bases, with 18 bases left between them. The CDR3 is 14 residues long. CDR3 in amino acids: CASSPGVQSYGYTF. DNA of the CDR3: TGTGCCAGCAGTCCGGGGGTGCAGTCGTACGGCTACACCTTC.

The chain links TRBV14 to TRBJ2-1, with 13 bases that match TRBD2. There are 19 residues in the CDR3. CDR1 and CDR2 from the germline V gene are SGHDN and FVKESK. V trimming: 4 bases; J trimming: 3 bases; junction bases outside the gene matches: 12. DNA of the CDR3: TGTGCCAGCAGCCCACACCGTGGGACTAGCGGGACCCACTACAATGAGCAGTTCTTC. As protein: CASSPHRGTSGTHYNEQFF.

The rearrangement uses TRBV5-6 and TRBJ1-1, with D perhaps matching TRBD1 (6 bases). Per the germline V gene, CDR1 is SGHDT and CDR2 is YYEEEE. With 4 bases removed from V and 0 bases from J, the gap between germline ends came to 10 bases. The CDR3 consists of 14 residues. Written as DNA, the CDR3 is TGTGCCAGCAGCCCCACAGGGATGAACACTGAAGCTTTCTTT. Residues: CASSPTGMNTEAFF.

The CDR3 sequence: CASSFVGLAGNEQFF. CDR3 DNA sequence: TGTGCCAGCAGCTTTGTCGGACTAGCGGGAAATGAGCAGTTCTTC. V and J are TRBV7-9 and TRBJ2-1; 12 nucleotides agree with TRBD2. V dropped 3 bases and J dropped 7; count of bases not matched to a gene: 4. The CDR3 length is 15 residues. In germline, CDR1 is SEHNR, CDR2 FQNEAQ (reference sequence).

The CDR3 coding sequence is TGTGCCAGCAGGGGAGTATCAACTAATGAAAAACTGTTTTTT. Its translation: CASRGVSTNEKLFF. The rearrangement joins TRBV6-5 to TRBJ1-4; D ambiguous. CDR1 and CDR2 from the germline V gene are MNHEY and SVGAGI. The V end was cut by 6 bases, the J end by 0 bases, with 8 bases between. The CDR3 runs to 14 residues.

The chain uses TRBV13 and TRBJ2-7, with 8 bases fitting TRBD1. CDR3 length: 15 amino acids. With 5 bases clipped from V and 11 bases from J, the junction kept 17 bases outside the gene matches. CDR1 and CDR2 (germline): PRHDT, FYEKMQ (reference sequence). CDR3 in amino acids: CASSGAGQGLRSEYF. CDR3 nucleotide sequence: TGTGCCAGCAGCGGGGCCGGACAGGGCCTACGGAGCGAGTACTTC. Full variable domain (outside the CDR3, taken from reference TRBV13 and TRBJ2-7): AAGVIQSPRHLIKEKRETATLKCYPIPRHDTVYWYQQGPGQDPQFLISFYEKMQSDKGSIPDRFSAQQFSDYHSELNMSSLELGDSALYFCASSGAGQGLRSEYFGPGTRLTVT.

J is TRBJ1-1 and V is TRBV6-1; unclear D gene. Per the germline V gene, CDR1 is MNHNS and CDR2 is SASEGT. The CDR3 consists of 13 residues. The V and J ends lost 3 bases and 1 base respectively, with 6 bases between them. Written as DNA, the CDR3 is TGTGCCAGCAGTGAGCAGACGAACACTGAAGCTTTCTTT. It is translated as CASSEQTNTEAFF.

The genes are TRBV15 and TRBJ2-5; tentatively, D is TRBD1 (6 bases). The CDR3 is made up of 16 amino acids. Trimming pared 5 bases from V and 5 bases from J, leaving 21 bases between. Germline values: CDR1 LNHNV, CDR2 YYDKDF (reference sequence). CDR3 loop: CATSLSRTGQGETQYF. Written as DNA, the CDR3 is TGTGCCACCAGCCTCTCGCGTACAGGCCAGGGGGAGACCCAGTACTTC.

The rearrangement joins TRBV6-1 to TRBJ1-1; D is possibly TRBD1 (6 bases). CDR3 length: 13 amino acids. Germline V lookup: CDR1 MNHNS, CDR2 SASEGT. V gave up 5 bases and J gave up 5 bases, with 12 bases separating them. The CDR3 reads CASSHSRGTEAFF. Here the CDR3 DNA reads TGTGCCAGCAGTCACTCCAGGGGTACTGAAGCTTTCTTT.

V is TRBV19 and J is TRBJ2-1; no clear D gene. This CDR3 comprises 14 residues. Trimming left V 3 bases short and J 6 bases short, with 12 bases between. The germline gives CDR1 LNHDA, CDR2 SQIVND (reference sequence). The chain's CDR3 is CASSISRYSNEQFF. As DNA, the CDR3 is TGTGCCAGTAGTATCTCGCGGTACTCCAATGAGCAGTTCTTC.

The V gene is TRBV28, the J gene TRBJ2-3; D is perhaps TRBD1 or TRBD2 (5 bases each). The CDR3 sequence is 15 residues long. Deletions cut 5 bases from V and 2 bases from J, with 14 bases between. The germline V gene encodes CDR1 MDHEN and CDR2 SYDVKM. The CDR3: CASSPGAHFTDTQYF. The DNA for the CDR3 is TGTGCCAGCAGTCCCGGGGCTCACTTCACAGATACGCAGTATTTT.

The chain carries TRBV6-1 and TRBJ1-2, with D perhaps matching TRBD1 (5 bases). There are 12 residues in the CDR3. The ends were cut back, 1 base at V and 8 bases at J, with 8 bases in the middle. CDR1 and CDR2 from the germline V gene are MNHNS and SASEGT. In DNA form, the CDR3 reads TGTGCCAGCAGTGAAGGCCAGGGCGGCTACACCTTC. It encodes CASSEGQGGYTF.

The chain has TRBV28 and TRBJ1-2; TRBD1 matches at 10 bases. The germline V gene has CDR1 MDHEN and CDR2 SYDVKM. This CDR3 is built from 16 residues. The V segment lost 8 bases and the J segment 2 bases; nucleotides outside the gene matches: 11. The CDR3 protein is CASFSLGQGVNYGYTF. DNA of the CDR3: TGTGCCAGCTTTTCCCTCGGACAGGGGGTAAACTATGGCTACACCTTC.

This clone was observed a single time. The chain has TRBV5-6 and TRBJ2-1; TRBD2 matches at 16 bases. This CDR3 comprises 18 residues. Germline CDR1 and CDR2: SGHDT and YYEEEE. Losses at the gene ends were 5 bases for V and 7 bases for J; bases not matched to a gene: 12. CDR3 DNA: TGTGCCAGCAGTATACCGGGACTAGCGGGAGGGATCGGGAATGAGCAGTTCTTC. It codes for CASSIPGLAGGIGNEQFF.

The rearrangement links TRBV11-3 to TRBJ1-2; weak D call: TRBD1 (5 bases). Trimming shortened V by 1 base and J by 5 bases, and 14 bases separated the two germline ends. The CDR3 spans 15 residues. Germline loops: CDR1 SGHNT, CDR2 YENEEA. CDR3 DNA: TGTGCCAGCAGCTTAGGGGGCTGGGAGTGGTATGGCTACACCTTC. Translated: CASSLGGWEWYGYTF.

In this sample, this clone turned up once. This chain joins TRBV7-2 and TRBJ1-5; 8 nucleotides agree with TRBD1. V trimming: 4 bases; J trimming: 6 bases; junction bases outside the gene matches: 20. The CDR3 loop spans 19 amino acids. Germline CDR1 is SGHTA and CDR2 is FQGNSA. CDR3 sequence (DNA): TGTGCCAGCAGCTCCCACGGGGGGGCCGGGACAGGTTCGGCTCAGCCCCAGCATTTT. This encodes CASSSHGGAGTGSAQPQHF.

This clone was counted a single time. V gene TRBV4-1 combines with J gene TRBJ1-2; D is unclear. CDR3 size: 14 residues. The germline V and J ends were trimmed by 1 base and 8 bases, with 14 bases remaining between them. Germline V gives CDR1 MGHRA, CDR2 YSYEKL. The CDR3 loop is CASSQADGLGGYTF. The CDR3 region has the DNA TGCGCCAGCAGCCAAGCCGACGGCCTGGGCGGCTACACCTTC.